This TCR beta chain was sequenced during a study of blood T cells in healthy people across ages. With a J-beta primer mix and a sample-barcoded 5' primer, a second PCR ran roughly 6 to 12 cycles. MiXCR, applied by TCRdb to the 5' RACE reads, yields one record per CDR3 protein. The table has roughly 1.5 million distinct CDR3 sequences, less than 45% seen once. The donors, healthy Caucasians from Russia, were aged 6 to 90. The CDR3 covers 14 residues. With 4 bases removed from V and 6 bases from J, the gap between germline ends came to 13 bases. Germline values: CDR1 MNHEY, CDR2 SMNVEV (reference sequence).

The sample taken for sequencing was blood. The source is a woman between 18 and 29 years old in good health. The chain employs TRBV27 and TRBJ2-1; tentatively, D is TRBD1 or TRBD2 (5 bases each). As DNA, the CDR3 is TGTGCCAGCAGTTCTGGGGGTCGAGTCAATGAGCAGTTCTTC. Protein product: CASSSGGRVNEQFF.